A selection of T cell receptor beta chains follows, all from one sample in a study of graft-versus-host responses after intestinal transplantation. Clones were sequenced by immunoSEQ multiplex PCR, and TCRdb holds only the in-frame ones, with some missing. The data contain around 64,000 clones, 90% to 95% of them singletons. Which antigens these TCRs recognize remains unknown. This material consisted of unstimulated CD4+ T cells sorted from spleen or lymph node cells, taken before transplant. Receptor source: a human donor who was the organ donor for an intestinal transplant. Both conserved end residues are part of each CDR3. The D gene is left open where the match is weak. Size is stated for part of the rows, as once, few or many counts, or as a class when the clone is expanded.

TRBJ1-2 | - | - | TRBV4-1 | CASSQVQGLYGYTF | TGCGCCAGCAGCCAAGTACAGGGCTTATATGGCTACACCTTC
TRBJ2-7 | TRBD2 | - | TRBV4-1 | CASSQGWGGRFGEQYF | TGCGCCAGCAGCCAAGGATGGGGGGGGAGGTTCGGCGAGCAGTACTTC
TRBJ1-3 | TRBD1 | - | TRBV28 | CASSSKGQGAGNTIYF | TGTGCCAGCAGTTCCAAGGGACAGGGCGCTGGAAACACCATATATTTT
TRBJ2-3 | - | - | TRBV6-6 | CASISPASTDTQYF | TGTGCCAGCATCTCCCCAGCTAGCACAGATACGCAGTATTTT
TRBJ1-5 | TRBD1 | - | TRBV6-1 | CASSVRTGSNQPQHF | TGTGCCAGCAGTGTGCGGACAGGGAGCAATCAGCCCCAGCATTTT
TRBJ1-1 | - | - | TRBV6-5 | CACRGNTEAFF | TGTGCCTGCAGGGGGAACACTGAAGCTTTCTTT
TRBJ2-7 | - | - | TRBV13 | CASSLGAYEQYF | TGTGCCAGCAGCTTAGGCGCCTACGAGCAGTACTTC
TRBJ1-2 | TRBD1 | - | TRBV25-1 | CASSPTGKAYYGYTF | TGTGCCAGCAGCCCGACAGGGAAAGCCTACTATGGCTACACCTTC
TRBJ2-7 | - | - | TRBV5-1 | CASSLYGTYEQYF | TGCGCCAGCAGCTTGTACGGTACCTACGAGCAGTACTTC
TRBJ2-7 | TRBD1 | - | TRBV5-1 | CASRSGTGDEQYF | TGCGCCAGCAGGTCCGGGACAGGGGACGAGCAGTACTTC
TRBJ2-7 | TRBD1 | - | TRBV7-2 | CASSPRTGREVAEQYF | TGTGCCAGCAGCCCGCGGACAGGGAGAGAGGTGGCCGAGCAGTACTTC
TRBJ2-5 | TRBD2 | - | TRBV5-8 | CASSFLAGAQETQYF | TGTGCCAGCAGCTTCCTAGCGGGGGCCCAAGAGACCCAGTACTTC
TRBJ2-5 | TRBD1 | few | TRBV16 | CASSQFGTGVKTQYF | TGTGCCAGCAGCCAATTCGGGACAGGGGTGAAGACCCAGTACTTC
TRBJ1-2 | - | - | TRBV6-5 | CASSYSGALGGYTF | TGTGCCAGCAGTTACTCGGGGGCGCTCGGTGGCTACACCTTC
TRBJ2-7 | - | - | TRBV7-2 | CASSLSLSYEQYF | TGTGCCAGCAGCTTAAGTCTATCCTACGAGCAGTACTTC
TRBJ2-5 | TRBD2 | - | TRBV7-2 | CASSLGTRWQETQYF | TGTGCCAGCAGCTTAGGGACTAGATGGCAAGAGACCCAGTACTTC
TRBJ2-4 | - | - | TRBV29-1 | CSATDGKNIQYF | TGCAGCGCCACAGACGGAAAAAACATTCAGTACTTC
TRBJ2-5 | TRBD2 | - | TRBV5-6 | CASSLGLAGGQETQYF | TGTGCCAGCAGCTTGGGACTAGCGGGGGGGCAAGAGACCCAGTACTTC